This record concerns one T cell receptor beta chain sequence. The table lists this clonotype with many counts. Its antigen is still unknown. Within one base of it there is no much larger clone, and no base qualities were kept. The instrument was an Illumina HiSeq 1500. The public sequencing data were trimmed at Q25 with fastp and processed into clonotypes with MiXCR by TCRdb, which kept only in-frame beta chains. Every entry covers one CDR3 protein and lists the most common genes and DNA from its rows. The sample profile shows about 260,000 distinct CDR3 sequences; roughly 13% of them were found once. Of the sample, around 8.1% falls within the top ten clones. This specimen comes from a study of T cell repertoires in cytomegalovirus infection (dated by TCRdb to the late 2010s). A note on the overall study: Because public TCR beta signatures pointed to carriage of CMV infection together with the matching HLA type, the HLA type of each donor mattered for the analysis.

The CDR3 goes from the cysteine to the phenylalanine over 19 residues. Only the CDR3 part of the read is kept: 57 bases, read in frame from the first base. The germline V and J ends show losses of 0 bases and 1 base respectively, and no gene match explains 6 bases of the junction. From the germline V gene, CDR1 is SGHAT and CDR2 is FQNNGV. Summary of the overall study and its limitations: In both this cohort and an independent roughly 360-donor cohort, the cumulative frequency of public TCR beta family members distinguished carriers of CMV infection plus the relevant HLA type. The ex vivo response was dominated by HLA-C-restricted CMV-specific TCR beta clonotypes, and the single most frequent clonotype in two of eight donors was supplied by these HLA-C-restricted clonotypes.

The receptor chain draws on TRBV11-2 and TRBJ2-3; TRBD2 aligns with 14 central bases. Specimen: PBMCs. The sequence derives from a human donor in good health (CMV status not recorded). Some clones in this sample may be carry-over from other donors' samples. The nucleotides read TGTGCCAGCAGCTTAGATACCGGACTAGCGGGGGGTCGCACAGATACGCAGTATTTT. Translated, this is CASSLDTGLAGGRTDTQYF.